The present TCR beta chain was sequenced within a study of OX40 agonist ivuxolimab in advanced cancers. Germline CDR1 is MGHRA and CDR2 is YSYEKL. Trimming took 2 bases from V and 13 from J, leaving 24 bases between them. CDR3 length equals 17 residues. This clone has a handful of counts. Produced via immunoSEQ multiplex PCR; TCRdb's table is partial and in-frame only. This table has about 98,000 clones, 90% to 95% appearing once. Specimen: CD4+ or CD8+ T cells sorted from blood, collected in a trial of the OX40 agonist ivuxolimab. V usage is TRBV4-1 and J usage is TRBJ1-6; D unresolved. The sequence was obtained from an adult with an advanced solid tumor such as melanoma, head and neck, liver or kidney cancer. The CDR3 region is CASSQIGPGPRKSPLHF. Written as DNA, the CDR3 is TGCGCCAGCAGCCAAATAGGCCCCGGGCCACGAAAGTCGCCCCTCCACTTT.